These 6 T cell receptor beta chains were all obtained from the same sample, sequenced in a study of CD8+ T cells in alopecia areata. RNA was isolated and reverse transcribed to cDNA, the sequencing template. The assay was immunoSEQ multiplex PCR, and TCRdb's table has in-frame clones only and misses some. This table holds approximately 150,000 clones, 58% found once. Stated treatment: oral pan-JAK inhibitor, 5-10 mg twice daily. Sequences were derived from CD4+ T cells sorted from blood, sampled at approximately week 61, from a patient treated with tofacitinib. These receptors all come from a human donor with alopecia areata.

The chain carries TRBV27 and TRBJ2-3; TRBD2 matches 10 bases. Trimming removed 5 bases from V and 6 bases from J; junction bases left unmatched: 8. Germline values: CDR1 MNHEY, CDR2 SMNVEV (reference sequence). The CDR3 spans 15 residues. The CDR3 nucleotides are TGTGCCAGCAGTCTAAGTAGCGGGGGGAGGGATACGCAGTATTTT. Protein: CASSLSSGGRDTQYF.

The DNA for the CDR3 is TGTGCCAGTCGTCCCCCCGCAGGGACCGACCTAGGAAACACCATATATTTT. This gives the protein CASRPPAGTDLGNTIYF. The J gene is TRBJ1-3, the V gene TRBV19, with D possibly matching TRBD1 (5 bases). The CDR3 covers 17 residues. V lost 8 bases, J lost 4 bases, and 24 bases lay in between. Germline V gene data show CDR1 as LNHDA and CDR2 as SQIVND (reference sequence).

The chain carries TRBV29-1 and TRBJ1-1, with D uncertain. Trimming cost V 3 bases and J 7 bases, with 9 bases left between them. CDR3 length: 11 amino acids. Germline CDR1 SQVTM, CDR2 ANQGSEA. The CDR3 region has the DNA TGCAGCGTTGAGCCGGGAAGTGAAGCTTTCTTT. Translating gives CSVEPGSEAFF.

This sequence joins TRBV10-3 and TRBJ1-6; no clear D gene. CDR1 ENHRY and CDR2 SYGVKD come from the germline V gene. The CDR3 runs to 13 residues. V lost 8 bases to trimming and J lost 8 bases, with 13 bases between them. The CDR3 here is CAIGEPEDSPLHF. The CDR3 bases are TGTGCCATCGGGGAGCCGGAAGATTCACCCCTCCACTTT.

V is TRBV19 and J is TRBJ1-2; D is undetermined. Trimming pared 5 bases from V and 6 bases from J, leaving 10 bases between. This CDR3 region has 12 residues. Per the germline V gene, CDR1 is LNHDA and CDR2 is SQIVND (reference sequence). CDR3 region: CASSPWKDGYTF. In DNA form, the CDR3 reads TGTGCCAGTAGTCCGTGGAAAGATGGCTACACCTTC.

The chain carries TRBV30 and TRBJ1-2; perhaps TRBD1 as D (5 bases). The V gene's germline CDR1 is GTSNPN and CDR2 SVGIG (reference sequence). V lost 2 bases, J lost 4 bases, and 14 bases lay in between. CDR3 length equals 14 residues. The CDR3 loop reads CAWSRDGRGYGYTF. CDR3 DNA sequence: TGTGCCTGGAGTAGGGACGGACGAGGCTATGGCTACACCTTC.